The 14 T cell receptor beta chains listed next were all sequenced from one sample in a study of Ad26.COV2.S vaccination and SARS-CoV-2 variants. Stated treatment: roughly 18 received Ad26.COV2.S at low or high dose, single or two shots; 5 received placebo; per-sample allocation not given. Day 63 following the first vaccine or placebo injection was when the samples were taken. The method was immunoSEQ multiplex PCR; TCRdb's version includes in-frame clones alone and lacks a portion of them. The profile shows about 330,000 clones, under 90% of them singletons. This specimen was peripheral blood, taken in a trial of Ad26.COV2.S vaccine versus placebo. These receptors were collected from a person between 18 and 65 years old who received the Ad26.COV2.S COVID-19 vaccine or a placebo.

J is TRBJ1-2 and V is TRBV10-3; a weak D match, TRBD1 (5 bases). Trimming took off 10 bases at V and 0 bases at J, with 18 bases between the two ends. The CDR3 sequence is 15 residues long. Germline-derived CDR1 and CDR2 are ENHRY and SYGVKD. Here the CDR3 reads CASKLGVPSNYGYTF. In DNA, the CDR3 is TGTGCCAGCAAGCTAGGGGTCCCTTCTAACTATGGCTACACCTTC.

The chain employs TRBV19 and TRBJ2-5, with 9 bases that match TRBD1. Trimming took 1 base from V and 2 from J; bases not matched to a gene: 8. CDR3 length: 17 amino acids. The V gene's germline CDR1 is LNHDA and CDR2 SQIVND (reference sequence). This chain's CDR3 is CASSIGGTGRRQETQYF. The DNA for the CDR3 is TGTGCCAGTAGTATAGGGGGGACAGGGAGGCGGCAAGAGACCCAGTACTTC.

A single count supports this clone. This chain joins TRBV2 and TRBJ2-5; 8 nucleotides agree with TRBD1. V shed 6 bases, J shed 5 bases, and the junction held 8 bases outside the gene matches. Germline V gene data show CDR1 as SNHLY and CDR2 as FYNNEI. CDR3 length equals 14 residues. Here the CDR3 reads CASSGTGLEETQYF. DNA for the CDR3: TGTGCCAGCAGCGGGACAGGCCTGGAGGAGACCCAGTACTTC.

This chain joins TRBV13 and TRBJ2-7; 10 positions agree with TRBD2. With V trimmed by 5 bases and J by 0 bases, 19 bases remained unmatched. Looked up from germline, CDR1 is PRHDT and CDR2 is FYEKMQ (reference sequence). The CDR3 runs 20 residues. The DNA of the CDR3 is TGTGCCAGCAGCCGAGAAGGTCGGCTAGCGGGGGCCTGGAGCTCCTACGAGCAGTACTTC. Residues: CASSREGRLAGAWSSYEQYF.

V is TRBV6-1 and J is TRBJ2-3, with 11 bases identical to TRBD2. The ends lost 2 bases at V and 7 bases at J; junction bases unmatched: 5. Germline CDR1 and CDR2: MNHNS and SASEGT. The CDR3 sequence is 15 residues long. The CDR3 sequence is CASSEYSGGANTQYF. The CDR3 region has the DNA TGTGCCAGCAGTGAATATAGCGGGGGGGCTAATACGCAGTATTTT.

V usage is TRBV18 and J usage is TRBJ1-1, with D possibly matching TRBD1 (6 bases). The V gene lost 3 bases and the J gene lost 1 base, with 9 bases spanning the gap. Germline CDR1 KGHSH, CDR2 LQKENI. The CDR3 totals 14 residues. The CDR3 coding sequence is TGTGCCAGCTCACCCAACAGGGAGAACACTGAAGCTTTCTTT. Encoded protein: CASSPNRENTEAFF.

CDR3 residues: CAVLDEGNTEAFF. The CDR3 nucleotides read TGCGCCGTCTTAGATGAGGGGAACACTGAAGCTTTCTTT. This rearrangement joins TRBV10-2 to TRBJ1-1, with D unresolved. The germline V gene encodes CDR1 WSHSY and CDR2 SAAADI. CDR3 length: 13 amino acids. V lost 11 bases and J 1 base, leaving 14 bases between the germline ends.

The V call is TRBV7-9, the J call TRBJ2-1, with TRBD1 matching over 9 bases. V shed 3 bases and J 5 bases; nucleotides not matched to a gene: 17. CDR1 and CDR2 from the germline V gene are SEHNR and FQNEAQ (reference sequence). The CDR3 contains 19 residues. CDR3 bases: TGTGCCAGCAGCTTTCTAGGGGCGCTTAGACAGGGGGATAACAATGAGCAGTTCTTC. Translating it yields CASSFLGALRQGDNNEQFF.

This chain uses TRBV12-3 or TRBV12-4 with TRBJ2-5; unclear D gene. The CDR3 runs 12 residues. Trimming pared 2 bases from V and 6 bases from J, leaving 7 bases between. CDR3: CASSLNSQTQYF. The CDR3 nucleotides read TGTGCCAGCAGTTTAAACAGCCAGACCCAGTACTTC.

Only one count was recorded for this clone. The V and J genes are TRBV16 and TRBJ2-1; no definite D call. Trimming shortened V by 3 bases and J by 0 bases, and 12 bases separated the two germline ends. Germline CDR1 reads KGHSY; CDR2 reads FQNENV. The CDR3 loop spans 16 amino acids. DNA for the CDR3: TGTGCCAGCAGCCATGGTCGGCTAGGCTCCTACAATGAGCAGTTCTTC. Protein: CASSHGRLGSYNEQFF.

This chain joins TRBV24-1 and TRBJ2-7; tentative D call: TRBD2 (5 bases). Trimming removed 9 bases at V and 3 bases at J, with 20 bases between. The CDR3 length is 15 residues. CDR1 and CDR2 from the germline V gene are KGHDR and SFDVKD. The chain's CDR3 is CATLRTSQEDYEQYV. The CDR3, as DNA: TGTGCCACCCTGAGGACTTCCCAAGAAGACTACGAGCAGTACGTC.

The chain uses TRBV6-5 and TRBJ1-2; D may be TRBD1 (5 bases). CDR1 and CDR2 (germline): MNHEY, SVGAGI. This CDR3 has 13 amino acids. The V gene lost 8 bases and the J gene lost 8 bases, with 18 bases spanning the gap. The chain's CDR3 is CASVLQGSDGYTF. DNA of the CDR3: TGTGCCAGCGTCCTCCAGGGTTCGGACGGCTACACCTTC.

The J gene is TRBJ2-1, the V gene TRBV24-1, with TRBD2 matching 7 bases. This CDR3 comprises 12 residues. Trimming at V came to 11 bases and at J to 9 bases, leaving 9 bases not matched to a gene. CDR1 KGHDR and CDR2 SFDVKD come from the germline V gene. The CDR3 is CAIPWREGEQFF. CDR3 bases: TGTGCCATCCCTTGGAGGGAGGGTGAGCAGTTCTTC.

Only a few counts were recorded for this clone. The CDR3 here is CASSKSTGGYTF. CDR3 nucleotides: TGTGCCAGCAGTAAGTCGACAGGCGGATACACCTTC. The rearrangement uses TRBV6-5 and TRBJ1-2; D is perhaps TRBD1 (6 bases). The CDR3 runs to 12 residues. V shed 5 bases and J shed 11 bases, with 15 bases lying between them. The germline gives CDR1 MNHEY, CDR2 SVGAGI.